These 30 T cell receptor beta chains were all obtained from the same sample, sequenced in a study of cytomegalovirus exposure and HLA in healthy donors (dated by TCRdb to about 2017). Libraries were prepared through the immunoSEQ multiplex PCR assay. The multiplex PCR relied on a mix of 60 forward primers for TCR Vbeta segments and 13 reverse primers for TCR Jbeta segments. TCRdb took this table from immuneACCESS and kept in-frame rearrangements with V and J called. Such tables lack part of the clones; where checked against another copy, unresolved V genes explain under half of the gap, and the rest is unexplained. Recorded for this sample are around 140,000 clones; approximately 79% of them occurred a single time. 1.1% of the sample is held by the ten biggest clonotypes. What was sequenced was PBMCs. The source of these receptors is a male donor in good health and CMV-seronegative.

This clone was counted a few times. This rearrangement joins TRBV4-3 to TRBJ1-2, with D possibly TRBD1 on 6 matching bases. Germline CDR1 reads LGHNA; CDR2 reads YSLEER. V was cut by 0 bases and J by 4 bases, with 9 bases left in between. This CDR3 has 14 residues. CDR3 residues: CASSQDSTGYGYTF. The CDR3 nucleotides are TGCGCCAGCAGCCAAGATTCGACAGGCTATGGCTACACCTTC.

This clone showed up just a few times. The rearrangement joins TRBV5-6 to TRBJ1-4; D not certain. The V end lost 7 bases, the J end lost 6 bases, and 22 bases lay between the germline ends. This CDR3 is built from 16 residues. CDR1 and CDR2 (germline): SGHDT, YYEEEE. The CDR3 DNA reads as TGTGCCAGCGGTCAGAGGGAAAAAGCGTATTATGAAAAACTGTTTTTT. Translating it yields CASGQREKAYYEKLFF.

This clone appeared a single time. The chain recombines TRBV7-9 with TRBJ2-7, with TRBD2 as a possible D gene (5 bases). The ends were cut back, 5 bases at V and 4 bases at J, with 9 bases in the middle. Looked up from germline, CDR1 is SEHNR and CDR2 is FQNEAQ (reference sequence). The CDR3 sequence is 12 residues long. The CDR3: CASSAGLYEQYF. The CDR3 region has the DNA TGTGCCAGCAGCGCAGGACTGTACGAGCAGTACTTC.

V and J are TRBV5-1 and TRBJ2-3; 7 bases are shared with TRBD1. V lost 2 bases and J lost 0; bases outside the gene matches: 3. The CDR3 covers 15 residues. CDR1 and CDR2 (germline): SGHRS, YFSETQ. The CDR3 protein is CASSFRDRSTDTQYF. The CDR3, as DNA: TGCGCCAGCAGCTTTCGGGACAGAAGCACAGATACGCAGTATTTT.

The CDR3 DNA is TGTGCCAGCTCACCACGACAGAACCCGATCACCGGGGAGCTGTTTTTT. Its translation is CASSPRQNPITGELFF. V gene TRBV18 combines with J gene TRBJ2-2; TRBD1 is a possible D gene (5 bases). CDR3 length: 16 amino acids. Between the trimmed V and J ends, which lost 1 base and 4 bases, there was a span of 13 bases. Germline loops: CDR1 KGHSH, CDR2 LQKENI.

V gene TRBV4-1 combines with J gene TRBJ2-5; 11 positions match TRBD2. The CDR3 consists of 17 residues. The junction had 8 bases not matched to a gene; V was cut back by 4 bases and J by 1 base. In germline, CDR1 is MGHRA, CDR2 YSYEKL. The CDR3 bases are TGCGCCAGCAGCCCTTACCTAGCGGGGGGAGTCCAAGAGACCCAGTACTTC. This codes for CASSPYLAGGVQETQYF.

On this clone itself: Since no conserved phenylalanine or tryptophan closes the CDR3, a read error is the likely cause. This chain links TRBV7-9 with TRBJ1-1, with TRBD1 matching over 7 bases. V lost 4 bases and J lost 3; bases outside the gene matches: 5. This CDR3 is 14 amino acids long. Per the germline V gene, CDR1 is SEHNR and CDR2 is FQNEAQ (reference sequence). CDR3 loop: CASSSQGTDTEAFS. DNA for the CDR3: TGTGCCAGCAGCTCACAGGGGACAGACACTGAAGCTTTCTCT.

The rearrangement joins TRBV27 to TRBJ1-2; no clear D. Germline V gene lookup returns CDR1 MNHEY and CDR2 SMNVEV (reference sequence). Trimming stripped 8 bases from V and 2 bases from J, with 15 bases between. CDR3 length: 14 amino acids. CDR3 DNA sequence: TGTGCCAGCCCACCTACCGGTGAGAACTATGGCTACACCTTC. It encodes CASPPTGENYGYTF.

In nucleotides, the CDR3 is TGTGCTAGTGGTTTGGGTCTACTAGTGACCGGCAATGAGCAGTTCTTC. Translated, it gives CASGLGLLVTGNEQFF. The chain links TRBV12-5 to TRBJ2-1; TRBD2 might be the D (5 bases). Germline lookup yields CDR1 LGHNT and CDR2 FRNRAP. V lost 1 base, J lost 6 bases, and 16 bases lay in between. CDR3 length: 16 amino acids.

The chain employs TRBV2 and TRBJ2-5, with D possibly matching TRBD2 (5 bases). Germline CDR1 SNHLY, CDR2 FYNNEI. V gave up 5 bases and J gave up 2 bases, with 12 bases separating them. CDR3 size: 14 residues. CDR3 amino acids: CASSWVGGQETQYF. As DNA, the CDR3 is TGTGCCAGCAGTTGGGTAGGAGGTCAAGAGACCCAGTACTTC.

The CDR3 protein is CASSGGGEEAFF. Here the CDR3 DNA reads TGTGCCAGCTCAGGAGGGGGGGAAGAAGCTTTCTTT. The rearrangement uses TRBV18 and TRBJ1-1; a weak D match, TRBD1 (6 bases). V lost 5 bases and J lost 8, with 12 bases in between. Germline CDR1 and CDR2: KGHSH and LQKENI. This CDR3 has 12 amino acids.

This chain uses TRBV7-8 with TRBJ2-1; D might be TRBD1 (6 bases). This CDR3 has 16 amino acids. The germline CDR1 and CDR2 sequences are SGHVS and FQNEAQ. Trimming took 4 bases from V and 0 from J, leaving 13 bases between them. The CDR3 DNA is TGTGCCAGCAGCTACTCCCAGGGGAGCTCCTACAATGAGCAGTTCTTC. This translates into CASSYSQGSSYNEQFF.

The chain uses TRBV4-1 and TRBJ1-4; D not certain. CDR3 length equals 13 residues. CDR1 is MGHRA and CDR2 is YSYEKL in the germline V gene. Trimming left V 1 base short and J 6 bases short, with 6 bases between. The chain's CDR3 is CASSQAVHEKLFF. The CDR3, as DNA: TGCGCCAGCAGCCAAGCCGTTCATGAAAAACTGTTTTTT.

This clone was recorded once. The DNA of the CDR3 is TGTGCCAGCAGCCTAGACAGGGAAACGGGTTCACCCCTCCACTTT. This codes for CASSLDRETGSPLHF. This chain uses TRBV4-2 with TRBJ1-6; TRBD1 aligns across 7 bases. The CDR3 extends over 15 amino acids. The V segment lost 4 bases and the J segment 9 bases; nucleotides outside the gene matches: 9. Germline CDR1 is LGHNA and CDR2 is YNFKEQ.

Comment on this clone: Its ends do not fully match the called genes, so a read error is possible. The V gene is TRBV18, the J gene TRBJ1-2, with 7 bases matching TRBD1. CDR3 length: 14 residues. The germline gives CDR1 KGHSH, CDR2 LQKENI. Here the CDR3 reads CASSPPHRGGGYTF. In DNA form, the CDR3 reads TGTGCCAGCTCTCCACCCCACAGGGGCGGCGGCTACACCTTC.

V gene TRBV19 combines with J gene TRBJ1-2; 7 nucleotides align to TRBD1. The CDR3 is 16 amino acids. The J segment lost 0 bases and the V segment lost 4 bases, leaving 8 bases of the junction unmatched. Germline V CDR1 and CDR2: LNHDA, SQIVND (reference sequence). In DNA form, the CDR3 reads TGTGCCAGTAGTACATACTCAGGGGGAGCTAACTATGGCTACACCTTC. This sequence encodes CASSTYSGGANYGYTF.

The DNA of the CDR3 is TGTGCCAGCAGTTACTCAGCAGGTAGCTCCTACGAGCAGTACTTC. Translation: CASSYSAGSSYEQYF. This rearrangement joins TRBV6-5 to TRBJ2-7; D not resolved. From germline, CDR1 is MNHEY and CDR2 SVGAGI. Trimming pared 0 bases from V and 0 bases from J, leaving 9 bases between. The CDR3 spans 15 residues.

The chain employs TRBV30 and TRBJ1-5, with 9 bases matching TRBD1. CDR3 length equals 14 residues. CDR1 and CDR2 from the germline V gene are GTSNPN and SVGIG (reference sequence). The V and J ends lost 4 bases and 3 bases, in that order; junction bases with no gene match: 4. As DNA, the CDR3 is TGTGCCTGGACCAGGACAGGGGTCAATCAGCCCCAGCATTTT. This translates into CAWTRTGVNQPQHF.

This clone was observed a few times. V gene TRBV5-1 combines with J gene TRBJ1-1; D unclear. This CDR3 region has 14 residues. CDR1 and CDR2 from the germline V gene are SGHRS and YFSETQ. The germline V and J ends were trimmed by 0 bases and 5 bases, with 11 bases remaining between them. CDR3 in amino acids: CASSLGGSWTEAFF. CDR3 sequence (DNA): TGCGCCAGCAGCTTGGGAGGGTCGTGGACTGAAGCTTTCTTT.

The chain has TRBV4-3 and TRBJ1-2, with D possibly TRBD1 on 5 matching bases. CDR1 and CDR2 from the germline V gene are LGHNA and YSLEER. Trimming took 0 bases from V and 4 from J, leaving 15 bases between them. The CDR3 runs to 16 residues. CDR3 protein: CASSQDREVGGYGYTF. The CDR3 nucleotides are TGCGCCAGCAGCCAAGATCGGGAGGTCGGGGGCTATGGCTACACCTTC.

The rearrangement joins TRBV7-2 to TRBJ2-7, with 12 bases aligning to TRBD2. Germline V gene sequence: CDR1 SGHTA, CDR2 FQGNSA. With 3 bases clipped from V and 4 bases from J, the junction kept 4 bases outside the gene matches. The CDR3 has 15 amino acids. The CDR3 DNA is TGTGCCAGCAGCTTTAGACTAGCGGGGGAATACGAGCAGTACTTC. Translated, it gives CASSFRLAGEYEQYF. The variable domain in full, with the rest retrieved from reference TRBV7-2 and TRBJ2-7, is GAGVSQSPSNKVTEKGKDVELRCDPISGHTALYWYRQSLGQGLEFLIYFQGNSAPDKSGLPSDRFSAERTGGSVSTLTIQRTQQEDSAVYLCASSFRLAGEYEQYFGPGTRLTVT.

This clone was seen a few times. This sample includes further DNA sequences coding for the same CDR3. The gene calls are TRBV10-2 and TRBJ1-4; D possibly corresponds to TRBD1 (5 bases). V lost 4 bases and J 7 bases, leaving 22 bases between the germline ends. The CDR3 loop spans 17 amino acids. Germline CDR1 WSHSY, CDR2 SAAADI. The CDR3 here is CASSGSTREVLVEKLFF. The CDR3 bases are TGCGCCAGCAGTGGGAGTACCAGGGAAGTCTTAGTTGAAAAACTGTTTTTT.

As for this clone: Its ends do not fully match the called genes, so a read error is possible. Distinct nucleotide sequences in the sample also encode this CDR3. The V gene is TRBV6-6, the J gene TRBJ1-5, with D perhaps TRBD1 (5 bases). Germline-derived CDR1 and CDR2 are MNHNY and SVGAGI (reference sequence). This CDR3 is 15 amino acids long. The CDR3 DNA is TGTGCCAGCAGCTACTCCGTCTCGCAGGGTCAGCCCCAGCATTTT. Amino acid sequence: CASSYSVSQGQPQHF.

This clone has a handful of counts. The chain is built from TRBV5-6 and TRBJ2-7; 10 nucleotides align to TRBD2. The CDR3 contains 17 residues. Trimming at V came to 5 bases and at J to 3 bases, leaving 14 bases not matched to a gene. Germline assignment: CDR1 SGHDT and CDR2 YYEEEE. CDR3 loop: CASSRLAGGPTRYEQYF. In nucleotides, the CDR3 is TGTGCCAGCAGTCGCTTAGCGGGGGGCCCTACCCGCTACGAGCAGTACTTC.

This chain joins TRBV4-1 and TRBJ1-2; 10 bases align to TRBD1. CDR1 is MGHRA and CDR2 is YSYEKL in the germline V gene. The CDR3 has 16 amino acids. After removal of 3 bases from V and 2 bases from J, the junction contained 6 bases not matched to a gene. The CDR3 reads CASSQPPGQGNYGYTF. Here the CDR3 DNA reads TGCGCCAGCAGCCAGCCTCCGGGACAGGGGAACTATGGCTACACCTTC.

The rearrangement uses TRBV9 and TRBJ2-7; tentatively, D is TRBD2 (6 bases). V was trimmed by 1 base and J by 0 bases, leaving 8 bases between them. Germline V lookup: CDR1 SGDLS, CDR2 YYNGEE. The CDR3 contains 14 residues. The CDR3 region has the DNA TGTGCCAGCAGCGTACGGCGGGACTCCTACGAGCAGTACTTC. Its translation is CASSVRRDSYEQYF.

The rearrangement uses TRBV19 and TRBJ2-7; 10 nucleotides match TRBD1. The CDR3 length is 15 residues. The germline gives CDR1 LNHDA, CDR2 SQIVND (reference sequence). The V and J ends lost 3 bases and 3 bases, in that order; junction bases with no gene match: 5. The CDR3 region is CASSMGTGDRYEQYF. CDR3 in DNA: TGTGCCAGTAGTATGGGGACAGGGGACCGCTACGAGCAGTACTTC.

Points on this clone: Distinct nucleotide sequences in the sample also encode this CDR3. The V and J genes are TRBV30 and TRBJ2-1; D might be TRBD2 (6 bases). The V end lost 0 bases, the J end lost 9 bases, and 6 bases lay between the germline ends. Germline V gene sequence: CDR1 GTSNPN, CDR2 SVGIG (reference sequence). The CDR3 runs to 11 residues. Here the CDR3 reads CAWSVGGEQFF. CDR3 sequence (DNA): TGTGCCTGGAGTGTGGGAGGTGAGCAGTTCTTC.

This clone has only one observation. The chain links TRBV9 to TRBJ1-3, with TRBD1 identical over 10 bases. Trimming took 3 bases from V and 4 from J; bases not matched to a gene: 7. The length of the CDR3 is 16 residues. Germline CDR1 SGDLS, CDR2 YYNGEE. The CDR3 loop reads CASSELDRGSGNTIYF. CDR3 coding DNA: TGTGCCAGCAGCGAACTGGACAGGGGGTCCGGAAACACCATATATTTT.

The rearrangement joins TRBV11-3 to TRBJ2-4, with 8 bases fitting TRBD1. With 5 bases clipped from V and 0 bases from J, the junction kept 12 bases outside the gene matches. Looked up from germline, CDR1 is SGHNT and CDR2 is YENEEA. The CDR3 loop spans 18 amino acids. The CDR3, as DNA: TGTGCCAGCAGCCGGCTTGGGACAGGAGAACTAGCCAAAAACATTCAGTACTTC. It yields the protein CASSRLGTGELAKNIQYF.